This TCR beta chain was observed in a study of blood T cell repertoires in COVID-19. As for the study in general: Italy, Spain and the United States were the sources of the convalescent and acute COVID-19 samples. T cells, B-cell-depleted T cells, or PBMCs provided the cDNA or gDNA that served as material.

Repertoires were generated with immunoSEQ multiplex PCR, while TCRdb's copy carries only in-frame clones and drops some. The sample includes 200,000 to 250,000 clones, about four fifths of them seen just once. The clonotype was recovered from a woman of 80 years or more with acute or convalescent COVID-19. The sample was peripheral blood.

The CDR3 loop reads CASSDRGLAGANNEQFF. The CDR3 region has the DNA TGTGCCAGCAGTGATCGGGGACTAGCGGGGGCTAACAATGAGCAGTTCTTC. The genes are TRBV2 and TRBJ2-1; 14 nucleotides match TRBD2. V lost 3 bases to trimming and J lost 5 bases; unmatched junction nucleotides: 6. This CDR3 is built from 17 residues. The germline gives CDR1 SNHLY, CDR2 FYNNEI.